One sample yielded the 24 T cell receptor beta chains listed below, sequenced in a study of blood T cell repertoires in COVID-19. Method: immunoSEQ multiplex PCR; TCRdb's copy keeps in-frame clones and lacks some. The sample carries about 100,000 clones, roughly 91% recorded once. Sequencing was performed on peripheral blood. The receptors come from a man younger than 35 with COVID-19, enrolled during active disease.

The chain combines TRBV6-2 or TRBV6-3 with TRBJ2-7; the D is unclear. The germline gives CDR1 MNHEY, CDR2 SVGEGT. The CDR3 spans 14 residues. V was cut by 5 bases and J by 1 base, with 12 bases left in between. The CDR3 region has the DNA TGTGCCAGCAGTCGCCACATGACTTCCTACGAGCAGTACTTC. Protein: CASSRHMTSYEQYF.

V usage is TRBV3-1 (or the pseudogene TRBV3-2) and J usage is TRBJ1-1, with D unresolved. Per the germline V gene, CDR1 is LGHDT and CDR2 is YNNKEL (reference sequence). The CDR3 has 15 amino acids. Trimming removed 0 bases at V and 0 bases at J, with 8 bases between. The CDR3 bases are TGTGCCAGCAGCCAAGAGTTACAAATGAACACTGAAGCTTTCTTT. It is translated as CASSQELQMNTEAFF.

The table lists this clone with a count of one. In nucleotides, the CDR3 is TGTGCCAGTAGTATACCCCCGAGGGTAGCGGGCTACACCGGGGAGCTGTTTTTT. Translating it yields CASSIPPRVAGYTGELFF. This chain uses TRBV19 with TRBJ2-2; TRBD2 matches at 7 bases. Trimming cost V 2 bases and J 3 bases; bases outside gene matches: 12. Per germline, CDR1 LNHDA and CDR2 SQIVND (reference sequence). This CDR3 is 18 amino acids long.

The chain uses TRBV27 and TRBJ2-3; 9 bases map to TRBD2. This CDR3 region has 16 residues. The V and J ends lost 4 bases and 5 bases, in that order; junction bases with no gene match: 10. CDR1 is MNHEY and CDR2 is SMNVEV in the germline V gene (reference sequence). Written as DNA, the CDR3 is TGTGCCAGCAGTTATCGGGCTAGCGGGACGGTAGATACGCAGTATTTT. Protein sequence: CASSYRASGTVDTQYF.

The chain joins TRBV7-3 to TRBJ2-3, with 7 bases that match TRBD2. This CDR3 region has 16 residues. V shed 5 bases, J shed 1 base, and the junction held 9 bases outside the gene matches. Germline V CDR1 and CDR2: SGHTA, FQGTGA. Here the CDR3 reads CASSPRTAGGTDTQYF. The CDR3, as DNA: TGTGCCAGCAGCCCCCGGACGGCGGGGGGCACAGATACGCAGTATTTT. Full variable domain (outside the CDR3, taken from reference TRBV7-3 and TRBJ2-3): GAGVSQTPSNKVTEKGKYVELRCDPISGHTALYWYRQSLGQGPEFLIYFQGTGAADDSGLPNDRFFAVRPEGSVSTLKIQRTERGDSAVYLCASSPRTAGGTDTQYFGPGTRLTVL.

In nucleotides, the CDR3 is TGTGCCAGCAGGTCGGACAGGGCAACCTACGAGCAGTACTTC. Protein product: CASRSDRATYEQYF. This rearrangement joins TRBV28 to TRBJ2-7, with 8 positions matching TRBD1. V lost 6 bases, J lost 2 bases, and 6 bases stayed unmatched. Germline loops: CDR1 MDHEN, CDR2 SYDVKM. The CDR3 loop spans 14 amino acids. Drawing the rest from reference TRBV28 and TRBJ2-7, the complete variable domain is DVKVTQSSRYLVKRTGEKVFLECVQDMDHENMFWYRQDPGLGLRLIYFSYDVKMKEKGDIPEGYSVSREKKERFSLILESASTNQTSMYLCASRSDRATYEQYFGPGTRLTVT.

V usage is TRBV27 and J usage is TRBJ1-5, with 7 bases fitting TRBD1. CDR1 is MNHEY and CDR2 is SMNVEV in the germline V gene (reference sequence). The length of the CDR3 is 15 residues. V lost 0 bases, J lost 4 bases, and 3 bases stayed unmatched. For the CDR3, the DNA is TGTGCCAGCAGTTTATCGGGGGACAGAAATCAGCCCCAGCATTTT. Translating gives CASSLSGDRNQPQHF.

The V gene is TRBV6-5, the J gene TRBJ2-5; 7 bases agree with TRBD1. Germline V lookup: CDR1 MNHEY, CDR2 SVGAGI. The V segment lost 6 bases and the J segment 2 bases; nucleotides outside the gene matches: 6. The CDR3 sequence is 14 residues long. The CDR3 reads CASRRRGQQETQYF. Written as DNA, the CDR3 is TGTGCCAGCAGACGTCGGGGACAGCAAGAGACCCAGTACTTC.

CDR3 in amino acids: CARGPQGAFRLSQPQHF. CDR3 nucleotides: TGCGCCAGGGGACCTCAGGGGGCCTTCCGGTTGTCCCAGCCCCAGCATTTT. The chain links TRBV10-1 to TRBJ1-5; 8 nucleotides align to TRBD1. CDR1 is WNHNN, CDR2 SYGVQD, per germline (reference sequence). Trimming at V came to 9 bases and at J to 7 bases, leaving 20 bases not matched to a gene. The CDR3 covers 17 residues.

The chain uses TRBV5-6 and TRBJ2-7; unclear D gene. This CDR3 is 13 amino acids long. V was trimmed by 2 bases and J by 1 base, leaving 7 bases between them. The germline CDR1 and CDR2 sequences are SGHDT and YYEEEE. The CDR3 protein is CASSFGGSYEQYF. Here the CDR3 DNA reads TGTGCCAGCAGCTTTGGCGGATCCTACGAGCAGTACTTC.

The CDR3 region is CASRYPGQGDPSNQPQHF. CDR3 in DNA: TGTGCCAGCAGATACCCGGGACAGGGGGACCCTAGCAATCAGCCCCAGCATTTT. The chain links TRBV7-9 to TRBJ1-5, with 11 bases fitting TRBD1. The V gene end was trimmed by 6 bases and the J gene end by 0 bases; junction bases not matched to a gene: 10. From germline, CDR1 is SEHNR and CDR2 FQNEAQ (reference sequence). The length of the CDR3 is 18 residues.

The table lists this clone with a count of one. This CDR3 is CASGQGTIFGNQPQHF. The CDR3 DNA is TGTGCCAGTGGACAGGGGACGATTTTCGGCAATCAGCCCCAGCATTTT. The chain recombines TRBV19 with TRBJ1-5; TRBD1 matches at 9 bases. This CDR3 region has 16 residues. Per germline, CDR1 LNHDA and CDR2 SQIVND (reference sequence). The V and J ends lost 8 bases and 2 bases, in that order; junction bases with no gene match: 10.

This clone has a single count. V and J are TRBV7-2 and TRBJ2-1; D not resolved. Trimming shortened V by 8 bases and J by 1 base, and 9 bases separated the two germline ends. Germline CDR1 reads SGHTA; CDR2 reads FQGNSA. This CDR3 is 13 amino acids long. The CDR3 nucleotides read TGTGCCAGCTGCCTGAGTTCCTACAATGAGCAGTTCTTC. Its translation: CASCLSSYNEQFF.

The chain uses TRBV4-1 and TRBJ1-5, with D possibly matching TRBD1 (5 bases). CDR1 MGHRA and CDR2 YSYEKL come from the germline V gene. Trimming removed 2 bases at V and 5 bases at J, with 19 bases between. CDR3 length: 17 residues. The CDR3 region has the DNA TGCGCCAGCAGCCAACCACCCTGGGGGGTGATCGATCAGCCCCAGCATTTT. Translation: CASSQPPWGVIDQPQHF.

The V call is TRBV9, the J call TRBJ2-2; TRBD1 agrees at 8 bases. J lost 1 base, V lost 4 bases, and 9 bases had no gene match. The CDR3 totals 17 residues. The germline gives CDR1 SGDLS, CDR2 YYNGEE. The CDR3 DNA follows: TGTGCCAGCAGCCCCAGGACCGGGACAGGGAACACCGGGGAGCTGTTTTTT. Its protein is CASSPRTGTGNTGELFF.

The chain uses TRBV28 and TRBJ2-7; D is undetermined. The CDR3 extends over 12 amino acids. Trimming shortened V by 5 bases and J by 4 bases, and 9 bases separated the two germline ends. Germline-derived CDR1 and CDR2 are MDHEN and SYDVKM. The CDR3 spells CASSSLGYEQYF. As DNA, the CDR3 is TGTGCCAGCAGTAGTCTAGGTTACGAGCAGTACTTC.

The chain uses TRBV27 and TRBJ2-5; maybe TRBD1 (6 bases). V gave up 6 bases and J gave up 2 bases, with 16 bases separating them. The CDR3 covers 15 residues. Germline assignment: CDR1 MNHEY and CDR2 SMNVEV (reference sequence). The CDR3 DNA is TGTGCCAGCAGCACATGGACAGAAATACAAGAGACCCAGTACTTC. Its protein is CASSTWTEIQETQYF.

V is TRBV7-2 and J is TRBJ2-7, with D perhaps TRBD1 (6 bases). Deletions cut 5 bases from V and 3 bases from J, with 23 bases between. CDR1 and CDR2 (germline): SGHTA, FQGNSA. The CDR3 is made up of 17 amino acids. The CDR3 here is CASSLRPTGTQVYEQYF. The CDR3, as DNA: TGTGCCAGCAGCCTTAGGCCGACCGGGACACAAGTCTACGAGCAGTACTTC.

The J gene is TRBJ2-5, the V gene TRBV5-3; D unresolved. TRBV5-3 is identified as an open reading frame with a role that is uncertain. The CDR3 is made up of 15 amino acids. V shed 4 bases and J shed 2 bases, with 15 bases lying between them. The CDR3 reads CARSRVSVLQETQYF. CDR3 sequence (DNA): TGTGCCAGAAGCCGGGTTTCAGTGCTACAAGAGACCCAGTACTTC.

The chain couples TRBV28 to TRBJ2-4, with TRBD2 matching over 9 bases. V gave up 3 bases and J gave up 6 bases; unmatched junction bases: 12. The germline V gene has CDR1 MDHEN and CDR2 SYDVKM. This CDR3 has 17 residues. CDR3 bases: TGTGCCAGCAGTTTCTTTCGGCTAGCGGGAAGCAGAAACATTCAGTACTTC. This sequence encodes CASSFFRLAGSRNIQYF.

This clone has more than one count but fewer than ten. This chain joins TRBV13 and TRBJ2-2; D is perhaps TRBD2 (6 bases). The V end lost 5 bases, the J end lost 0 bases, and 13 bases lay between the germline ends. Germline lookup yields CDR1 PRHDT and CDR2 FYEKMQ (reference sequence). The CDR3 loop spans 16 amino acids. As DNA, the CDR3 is TGTGCCAGCAGCGTCGGGGGAGCGGCGAACACCGGGGAGCTGTTTTTT. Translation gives CASSVGGAANTGELFF.

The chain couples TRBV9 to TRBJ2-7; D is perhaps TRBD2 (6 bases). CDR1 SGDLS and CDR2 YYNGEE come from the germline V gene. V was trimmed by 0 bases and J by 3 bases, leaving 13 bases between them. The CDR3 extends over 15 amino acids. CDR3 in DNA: TGTGCCAGCAGCGTAGGACTAGGTATTCTCTACGAGCAGTACTTC. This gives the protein CASSVGLGILYEQYF.

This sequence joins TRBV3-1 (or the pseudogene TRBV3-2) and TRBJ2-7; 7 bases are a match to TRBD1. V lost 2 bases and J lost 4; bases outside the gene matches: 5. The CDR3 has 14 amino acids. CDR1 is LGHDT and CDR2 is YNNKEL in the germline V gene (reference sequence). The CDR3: CASSQTEDRYEQYF. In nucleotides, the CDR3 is TGTGCCAGCAGCCAAACCGAGGACAGGTACGAGCAGTACTTC.

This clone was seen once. DNA for the CDR3: TGTGCCAGCAGTTTAAGCGGGGGTTCCTACGAGCAGTACTTC. Its protein product is CASSLSGGSYEQYF. V gene TRBV28 combines with J gene TRBJ2-7, with TRBD2 matching over 8 bases. The J segment lost 1 base and the V segment lost 2 bases, leaving 1 base of the junction unmatched. Germline-derived CDR1 and CDR2 are MDHEN and SYDVKM. The CDR3 totals 14 residues.